The 10 T cell receptor beta chains below were found in one sample sequenced in a study of blood T cells in healthy people across ages. Primers used in a second PCR of roughly 6 to 11 cycles were a sample-barcoded 5' primer and a J-beta primer mix. TCRdb passed the 5' RACE reads through MiXCR, listing each CDR3 protein once. The sample comprises 750,000 to 950,000 distinct CDR3 sequences, about 29% of which are singletons, and 10% rests with the top ten. A further study also used this sample, focusing on T cells of mothers and their children.

Sequencing input: blood. Receptors originate from a middle-aged woman in good health.

V usage is TRBV20-1 and J usage is TRBJ1-5; 7 bases match TRBD1. CDR1 is DFQATT and CDR2 is SNEGSKA in the germline V gene (reference sequence). The length of the CDR3 is 13 residues. V was clipped by 4 bases and J by 2 bases; unmatched bases: 2. The CDR3 region is CSATGTGNQPQHF. The CDR3 coding sequence is TGCAGTGCTACCGGGACAGGCAATCAGCCCCAGCATTTT.

The J gene is TRBJ1-1, the V gene TRBV10-3; 7 bases map to TRBD1. V shed 6 bases and J 0 bases; nucleotides not matched to a gene: 4. The germline V gene encodes CDR1 ENHRY and CDR2 SYGVKD. This CDR3 is built from 14 residues. DNA of the CDR3: TGTGCCATCAGGACAGGGAATATGAACACTGAAGCTTTCTTT. This codes for CAIRTGNMNTEAFF.

Turning to this clonotype: A read error may explain this, as a much larger clone is one base away. The chain is built from TRBV28 and TRBJ2-5; the match to TRBD2 covers 10 bases. The CDR3 is 16 residues long. V was pared by 5 bases and J by 1 base, with 7 bases of the junction left unmatched. CDR1 is MDHEN, CDR2 SYDVKM, per germline. The CDR3 DNA follows: TGTGCCAGCAGTGGACTAGCGGAGCAGTTCCAAGAGACCCAGTACTTC. Translation: CASSGLAEQFQETQYF.

This clonotype has only a few counts. The V and J genes are TRBV2 and TRBJ1-6, with 9 bases fitting TRBD1. CDR1 is SNHLY, CDR2 FYNNEI, per germline. The CDR3 has 17 amino acids. V was pared by 1 base and J by 7 bases, with 8 bases of the junction left unmatched. The CDR3 region is CASSEEGIGTGNSPLHF. The CDR3 DNA follows: TGTGCCAGCAGTGAAGAGGGAATAGGGACAGGGAATTCACCCCTCCACTTT.

Worth noting for this clonotype: A much larger clonotype is one base distant, so this may be a read error. The chain employs TRBV5-1 and TRBJ2-1; TRBD1 agrees at 9 bases. TRBJ2-7 explains the end of the DNA better; the J call may be wrong. The CDR3 loop spans 18 amino acids. Germline CDR1 reads SGHRS; CDR2 reads YFSETQ. In DNA form, the CDR3 reads TGCGCCAGCAGCATCCAACCCTCGGGACAGGGAACCTACAATGAGCAGTACTTC. Translating it yields CASSIQPSGQGTYNEQYF.

Points on this clonotype: An end of the junction does not agree with germline; a read error may underlie this. The chain is built from TRBV28 and TRBJ1-1, with a possible D match to TRBD1 (6 bases). This CDR3 spans 11 amino acids. Germline CDR1 and CDR2: MDHEN and SYDVKM. CDR3 protein: CASQGNAEAFF. CDR3 DNA sequence: TGTGCCAGCCAGGGGAACGCTGAAGCTTTCTTT.

The CDR3: CASSMGLFMNTEAFF. The DNA of the CDR3 is TGCGCCAGCAGCATGGGGCTCTTCATGAACACTGAAGCTTTCTTT. The chain recombines TRBV5-1 with TRBJ1-1; possibly TRBD1 for D (5 bases). Germline V gives CDR1 SGHRS, CDR2 YFSETQ. Trimming removed 4 bases from V and 0 bases from J, with 13 bases in between. The CDR3 length is 15 residues.

This clonotype was counted a few times. The V and J genes are TRBV11-2 and TRBJ1-2; 12 bases map to TRBD1. V lost 5 bases to trimming and J lost 5 bases; unmatched junction nucleotides: 6. CDR3 size: 15 residues. Germline CDR1 reads SGHAT; CDR2 reads FQNNGV. The CDR3 sequence is CASSTGQGAGYGYTF. In DNA, the CDR3 is TGTGCCAGCAGCACGGGACAGGGGGCAGGTTATGGCTACACCTTC.

About this clonotype itself: Relative to the germline gene, one junction end is altered; a read error may explain this. This chain uses TRBV9 with TRBJ2-7; 10 bases match TRBD1. From germline, CDR1 is SGDLS and CDR2 YYNGEE. The CDR3 is made up of 15 amino acids. CDR3 region: CAGSPRDRGSYEQYF. The DNA for the CDR3 is TGTGCCGGCAGCCCCCGGGACAGGGGTTCCTACGAGCAGTACTTC. Full variable domain (rest looked up from reference TRBV9 and TRBJ2-7): DSGVTQTPKHLITATGQRVTLRCSPRSGDLSVYWYQQSLDQGLQFLIQYYNGEERAKGNILERFSAQQFPDLHSELNLSSLELGDSALYFCAGSPRDRGSYEQYFGPGTRLTVT.

The chain joins TRBV7-9 to TRBJ2-7; possible D gene TRBD1, 6 bases. V was trimmed by 5 bases and J by 5 bases, leaving 19 bases between them. The CDR3 runs 15 residues. Germline V lookup: CDR1 SEHNR, CDR2 FQNEAQ (reference sequence). The CDR3 is CASSISSGVRNEQYF. CDR3 sequence (DNA): TGTGCCAGCAGCATTAGTTCAGGGGTGAGGAACGAGCAGTACTTC.